A selection of T cell receptor beta chains follows, all from one sample in a study of T-cell memory formation after mild COVID-19. TCRdb re-derived calls from the 5' RACE reads in MiXCR, one entry per CDR3 protein. The table records almost 550,000 distinct CDR3 sequences, roughly 20% of them present only once. Sequenced sample: PBMCs or a T cell subset sorted from them (not recorded which). The receptors here all came from an adult woman who had mild COVID-19 (a few samples of this study predate the infection). Cell type and time point are not known. Each CDR3 is given with its conserved first and last residue. D genes are given only for firm matches. A clone size is listed for some rows: how often the clone was seen (once, few, many), or a class if it is expanded.

j_call	d_call	clone_size	v_call	cdr3_aa	cdr3_nt
TRBJ2-7	TRBD1	NA	TRBV4-1	CASSQHGTGDYEQYF	TGCGCCAGCAGCCAACATGGGACAGGGGACTACGAGCAGTACTTC
TRBJ1-6	TRBD1	few	TRBV20-1	CSASVRGQGALNSPLHF	TGCAGTGCTAGTGTCCGGGGACAGGGGGCGCTGAATTCACCCCTCCACTTT
TRBJ2-1	TRBD2	few	TRBV3-1	CASSQRRGAWFPQFF	TGTGCCAGCAGCCAGAGGCGGGGGGCCTGGTTCCCTCAGTTCTTC
TRBJ1-6	TRBD1	few	TRBV5-8	CASSFVGGVNSPLHF	TGTGCCAGCAGCTTTGTAGGGGGCGTTAATTCACCCCTCCACTTT
TRBJ2-7	NA	NA	TRBV15	CATSRVEFLGSSYEQYF	TGTGCCACCAGCAGAGTGGAATTTTTGGGCAGCAGCTACGAGCAGTACTTC
TRBJ1-2	NA	NA	TRBV29-1	CSVAGGVYGYTF	TGCAGCGTTGCGGGGGGGGTCTATGGCTACACCTTC
TRBJ2-5	TRBD2	few	TRBV15	CATSRGLARETQYF	TGTGCCACCAGCAGAGGACTAGCGCGAGAGACCCAGTACTTC
TRBJ2-5	NA	few	TRBV15	CATSIWQAQETQYF	TGTGCCACCAGCATTTGGCAGGCTCAAGAGACCCAGTACTTC
TRBJ2-7	NA	many	TRBV10-3	CAVKDPRDTRDEQYF	TGTGCCGTGAAGGATCCCCGGGACACGCGAGACGAGCAGTACTTC
TRBJ2-7	TRBD2	many	TRBV27	CASSYREGLGTYEQYF	TGTGCCAGCAGTTATCGGGAGGGCCTAGGAACCTACGAGCAGTACTTC
TRBJ2-1	NA	few	TRBV5-5	CASSLEDSYNEQFF	TGTGCCAGCAGCTTGGAGGACAGCTACAATGAGCAGTTCTTC
TRBJ2-7	NA	NA	TRBV4-3	CASSQVWGEFHEQYF	TGCGCCAGCAGCCAAGTATGGGGGGAATTCCACGAGCAGTACTTC
TRBJ2-1	TRBD2	few	TRBV7-2	CASSLEIARLAWNEQFF	TGTGCCAGCAGCTTAGAGATAGCGAGACTAGCTTGGAATGAGCAGTTCTTC
TRBJ2-2	TRBD2	NA	TRBV11-2	CASSPLVAGGNTGELFF	TGTGCCAGCAGCCCCCTCGTAGCGGGAGGGAACACCGGGGAGCTGTTTTTT
TRBJ1-2	NA	NA	TRBV24-1	CATRLMGGKYGYTF	TGTGCCACCAGACTTATGGGGGGGAAATATGGCTACACCTTC
TRBJ1-1	TRBD1	NA	TRBV20-1	CSAPTGGSLPSTEAFF	TGCAGTGCCCCGACAGGGGGCTCTTTACCTTCCACTGAAGCTTTCTTT
TRBJ2-7	NA	NA	TRBV18	CASSPPVRTYEQYF	TGTGCCAGCTCACCACCGGTCAGAACCTACGAGCAGTACTTC
TRBJ2-7	NA	NA	TRBV5-5	CACGRTALYEQYF	TGTGCCTGCGGTCGGACAGCCCTCTACGAGCAGTACTTC
TRBJ2-2	TRBD1	NA	TRBV2	CASKTGGSNTGELFF	TGTGCCAGCAAGACAGGGGGTTCGAACACCGGGGAGCTGTTTTTT
TRBJ2-3	TRBD2	few	TRBV7-8	CASSSRGGPPTDTQYF	TGTGCCAGCAGCTCCCGGGGGGGGCCCCCCACAGATACGCAGTATTTT
TRBJ2-5	TRBD1	NA	TRBV5-1	CASSPHSGTDQETQYF	TGCGCCAGCAGCCCCCACTCCGGGACAGACCAAGAGACCCAGTACTTC
TRBJ1-5	NA	NA	TRBV6-1	CASRWGSGQPQHF	TGTGCCAGCAGGTGGGGAAGCGGGCAGCCCCAGCATTTT
TRBJ2-1	TRBD2	few	TRBV5-1	CASSLSGGAWDEQFF	TGCGCCAGCAGCTTATCGGGGGGGGCCTGGGATGAGCAGTTCTTC
TRBJ1-2	NA	NA	TRBV6-5	CASSYVGVLSGYTF	TGTGCCAGCAGTTACGTTGGGGTTTTGAGTGGCTACACCTTC
TRBJ1-1	NA	NA	TRBV4-1	CASSFPDRESTEAFF	TGCGCCAGCAGCTTCCCTGACCGAGAATCGACTGAAGCTTTCTTT
TRBJ2-3	NA	few	TRBV29-1	CSVEPSEDTQYF	TGCAGCGTTGAACCCTCAGAAGATACGCAGTATTTT
TRBJ2-6	TRBD1	NA	TRBV7-9	CASSGDRTSGANVLTF	TGTGCCAGCAGCGGGGACAGGACCTCTGGGGCCAACGTCCTGACTTTC
TRBJ1-1	NA	NA	TRBV6-1	CASNRDTEAFF	TGTGCCAGCAACCGCGACACTGAAGCTTTCTTT
TRBJ1-5	NA	NA	TRBV6-6	CASSYSIGVDSNQPQHF	TGTGCCAGCAGTTACTCGATAGGGGTCGATAGCAATCAGCCCCAGCATTTT
TRBJ1-5	NA	NA	TRBV2	CASSGGQTMGQPQHF	TGTGCCAGCAGTGGAGGACAAACAATGGGTCAGCCCCAGCATTTT
TRBJ2-1	TRBD1	few	TRBV5-1	CASSLDGQGREQFF	TGCGCCAGCAGCTTGGACGGACAGGGGCGTGAGCAGTTCTTC
TRBJ2-3	NA	many	TRBV5-6	CASSPRPSTDTQYF	TGTGCCAGCAGCCCGAGACCTAGCACAGATACGCAGTATTTT
TRBJ2-2	TRBD2	NA	TRBV9	CASSSRPGGRRTGELFF	TGTGCCAGCAGCTCCCGACCGGGGGGGCGCCGAACCGGGGAGCTGTTTTTT
TRBJ2-7	TRBD2	NA	TRBV20-1	CSARTSGNSYEQYF	TGCAGTGCTAGAACTAGCGGGAACTCCTACGAGCAGTACTTC
TRBJ2-1	TRBD2	few	TRBV27	CASNQAGVANEQFF	TGTGCCAGCAATCAAGCGGGAGTTGCTAATGAGCAGTTCTTC
TRBJ1-1	NA	few	TRBV5-1	CASSGQGASAFF	TGCGCCAGCAGCGGGCAAGGGGCGTCGGCTTTCTTT
TRBJ2-3	TRBD2	NA	TRBV7-3	CASSSGTSGGQNTQYF	TGTGCCAGCAGCTCCGGGACTAGCGGGGGGCAGAATACGCAGTATTTT
TRBJ2-7	NA	few	TRBV27	CASSSDGRMSWYF	TGTGCCAGCAGTTCGGACGGGAGAATGAGCTGGTACTTC
TRBJ2-1	TRBD2	few	TRBV5-4	CASSSEWTSPNNEQFF	TGTGCCAGCAGCTCGGAGTGGACTAGCCCAAACAATGAGCAGTTCTTC
TRBJ1-6	NA	NA	TRBV5-1	CASSLDGAGDSPLHF	TGCGCCAGCAGCTTGGATGGCGCGGGGGATTCACCCCTCCACTTT
TRBJ2-1	TRBD2	few	TRBV24-1	CATSDPLAGVEDEQFF	TGTGCCACCAGTGACCCTCTAGCGGGAGTGGAGGATGAGCAGTTCTTC
TRBJ1-1	NA	few	TRBV21-1	CASRDQGPLALNTEAFF	TGTGCCAGCAGAGACCAGGGACCTCTCGCTCTGAACACTGAAGCTTTCTTT
TRBJ2-3	NA	NA	TRBV7-6	CASSFAGTGADTQYF	TGTGCCAGCAGCTTTGCCGGGACTGGAGCAGATACGCAGTATTTT
TRBJ1-2	TRBD1	NA	TRBV12-3/TRBV12-4	CASSPAGTGLNYGYTF	TGTGCCAGCAGTCCGGCCGGGACAGGACTAAACTATGGCTACACCTTC
TRBJ2-1	NA	NA	TRBV20-1	CSAPGPPNNEQFF	TGCAGTGCCCCGGGACCCCCAAACAATGAGCAGTTCTTC
TRBJ2-2	TRBD2	NA	TRBV28	CASSGLAGVAGELFF	TGTGCCAGCAGCGGACTAGCGGGAGTAGCCGGGGAGCTGTTTTTT
TRBJ2-7	NA	NA	TRBV27	CASSLIGRPYEQYF	TGTGCCAGCAGTTTAATAGGGCGTCCCTACGAGCAGTACTTC
TRBJ2-2	TRBD2	once	TRBV12-3/TRBV12-4	CASSLGLAGGLSTGELFF	TGTGCCAGCAGTCTGGGACTAGCGGGGGGGCTAAGCACCGGGGAGCTGTTTTTT
TRBJ1-1	NA	NA	TRBV5-1	CASSLEPQGGTEAFF	TGCGCCAGCAGCTTGGAGCCGCAGGGAGGGACTGAAGCTTTCTTT
TRBJ2-5	TRBD1	NA	TRBV24-1	CATSDPRTGPQETQYF	TGTGCCACCAGTGATCCGCGGACAGGCCCCCAAGAGACCCAGTACTTC
TRBJ2-2	NA	few	TRBV5-1	CASSRTGPNTGELFF	TGCGCCAGCAGCCGAACGGGTCCAAACACCGGGGAGCTGTTTTTT
TRBJ2-4	NA	few	TRBV11-1	CASSLQGWGAKNIQYF	TGTGCCAGCAGCTTACAGGGTTGGGGAGCCAAAAACATTCAGTACTTC